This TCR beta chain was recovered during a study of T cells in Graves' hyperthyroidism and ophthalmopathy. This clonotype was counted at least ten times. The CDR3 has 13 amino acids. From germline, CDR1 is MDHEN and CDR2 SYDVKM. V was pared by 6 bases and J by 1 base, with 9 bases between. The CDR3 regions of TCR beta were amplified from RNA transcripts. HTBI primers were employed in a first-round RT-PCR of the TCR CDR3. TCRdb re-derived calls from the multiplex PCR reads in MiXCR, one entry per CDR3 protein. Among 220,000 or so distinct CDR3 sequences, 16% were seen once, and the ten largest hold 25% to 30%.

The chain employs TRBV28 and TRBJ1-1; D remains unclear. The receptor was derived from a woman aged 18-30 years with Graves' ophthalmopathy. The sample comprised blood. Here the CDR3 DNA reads TGTGCCAGCAGACAACCAAGGAACACTGAAGCTTTCTTT. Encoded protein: CASRQPRNTEAFF.